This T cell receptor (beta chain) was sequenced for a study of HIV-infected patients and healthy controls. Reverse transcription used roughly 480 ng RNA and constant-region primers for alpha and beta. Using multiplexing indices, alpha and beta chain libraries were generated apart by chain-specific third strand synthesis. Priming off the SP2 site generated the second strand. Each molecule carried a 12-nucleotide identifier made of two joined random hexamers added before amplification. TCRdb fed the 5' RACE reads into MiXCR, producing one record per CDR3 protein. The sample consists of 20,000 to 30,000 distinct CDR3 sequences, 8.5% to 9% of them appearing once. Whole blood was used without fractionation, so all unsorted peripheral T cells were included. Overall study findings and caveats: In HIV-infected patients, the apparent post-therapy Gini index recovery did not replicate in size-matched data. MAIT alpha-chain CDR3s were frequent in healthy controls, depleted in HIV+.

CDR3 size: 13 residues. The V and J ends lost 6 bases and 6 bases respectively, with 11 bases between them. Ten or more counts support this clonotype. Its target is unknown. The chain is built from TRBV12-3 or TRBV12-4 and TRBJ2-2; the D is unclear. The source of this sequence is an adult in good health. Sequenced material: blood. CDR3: CASRLVAAGELFF. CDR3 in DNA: TGTGCCAGCAGACTCGTAGCTGCCGGGGAGCTGTTTTTT.